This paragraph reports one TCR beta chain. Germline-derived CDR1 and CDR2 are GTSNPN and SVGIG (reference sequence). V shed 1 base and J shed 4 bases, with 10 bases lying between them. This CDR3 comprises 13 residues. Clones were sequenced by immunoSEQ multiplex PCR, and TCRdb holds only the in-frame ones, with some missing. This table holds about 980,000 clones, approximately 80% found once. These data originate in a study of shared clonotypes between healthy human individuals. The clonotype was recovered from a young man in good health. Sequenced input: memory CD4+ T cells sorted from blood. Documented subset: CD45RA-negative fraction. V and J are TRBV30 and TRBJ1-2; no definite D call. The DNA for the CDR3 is TGTGCCTGGAGTGAGGGCAGCATCTATGGCTACACCTTC. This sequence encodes CAWSEGSIYGYTF.